This TCR beta chain stems from a study of T cells expressing NK-cell markers. Study as a whole: Sequenced donors, eight in total, included seven who were HCMV-seropositive and one who was seronegative. General observations from the study: In several donors, dominant NKG2C+ clonotypes were about 1.0-8% of CD8+ T cells. The CD3+CD56-NKG2C+ fraction of a few donors was also led by these clonotypes.

Beta-chain TCR cDNA was generated via 5'RACE template switching with UMIs. With the 5' RACE reads reprocessed, TCRdb shows one record per CDR3 protein and no DNA. The data include about 460,000 distinct CDR3 sequences; the top ten clones carry 1.4%. Points on this clonotype: Its matching antigen is unknown.

Germline values: CDR1 SEHNR, CDR2 FQNEAQ (reference sequence). The CDR3 runs to 17 residues. The TCR sequence derives from a woman aged 45-65 years in good health. The sequenced sample was blood T cells: a sorted CD56 or NKG2C T cell subset, CD4+ or CD8+ T cells, or bulk PBMC T cells (not recorded which). The chain is built from TRBV7-9 and TRBJ1-5; lacking DNA, the TRBD1 call made by TCRdb goes unchecked. Here the CDR3 reads CASSHSQGYDGNQPQHF.